These T cell receptor beta chains were read from a single sample in a study of pediatric ulcerative colitis. The repertoire was sequenced with immunoSEQ multiplex PCR; TCRdb's copy has only in-frame clones and lacks some. The sample has fewer than 30,000 clones, more than 65% seen once. Source material: gut tissue. The receptors here all came from a boy younger than 18 with severe ulcerative colitis. Both conserved end residues are part of each CDR3.

TRBV7-8	TRBJ2-7	CASSLGSRQTYEQYF
TRBV2	TRBJ2-2	CASTYRGALNTGELFF
TRBV4-1	TRBJ2-7	CASSQGPSYEQYF
TRBV14	TRBJ1-1	CASSTGGTEAFF
TRBV5-6	TRBJ2-3	CASSVKPVYTDTQYF
TRBV7-2	TRBJ2-5	CASSPGVFSGRRETQYF
TRBV11-3	TRBJ1-4	CASSFRGATNEKLFF
TRBV2	TRBJ2-7	CASSHYYEQYF
TRBV7-3	TRBJ2-3	CASSLAGGEDTQYF
TRBV5-1	TRBJ2-7	CASSFLSNPYEQYF
TRBV29-1	TRBJ2-5	CSGCQGAGVQETQYF
TRBV7-9	TRBJ2-2	CASSLGLGGTGELFF
TRBV6-1	TRBJ2-1	CASSVLGIDYNEQFF
TRBV2	TRBJ1-1	CATLRGYYVSEAFF
TRBV2	TRBJ1-3	CASSVGVSGNTIYF